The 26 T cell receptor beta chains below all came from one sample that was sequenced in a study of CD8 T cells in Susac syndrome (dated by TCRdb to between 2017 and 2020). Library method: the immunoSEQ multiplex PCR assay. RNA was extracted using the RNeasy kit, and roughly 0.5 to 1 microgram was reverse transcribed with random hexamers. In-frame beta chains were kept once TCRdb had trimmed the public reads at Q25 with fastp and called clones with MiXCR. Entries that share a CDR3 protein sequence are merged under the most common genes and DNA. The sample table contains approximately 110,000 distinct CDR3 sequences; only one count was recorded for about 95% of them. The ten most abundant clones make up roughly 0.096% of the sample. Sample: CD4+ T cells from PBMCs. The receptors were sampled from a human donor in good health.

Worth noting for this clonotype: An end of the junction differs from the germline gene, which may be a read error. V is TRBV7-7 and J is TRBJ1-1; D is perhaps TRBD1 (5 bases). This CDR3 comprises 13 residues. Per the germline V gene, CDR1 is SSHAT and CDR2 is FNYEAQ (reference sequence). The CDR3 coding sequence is TGTGCTAGCAGCTTAACAGGCGACACTGAAGCTTTCTTT. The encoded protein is CASSLTGDTEAFF.

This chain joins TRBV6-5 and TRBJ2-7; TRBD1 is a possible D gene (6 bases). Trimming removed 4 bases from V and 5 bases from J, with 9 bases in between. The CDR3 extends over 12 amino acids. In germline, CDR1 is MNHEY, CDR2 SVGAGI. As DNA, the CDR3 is TGTGCCAGCAGTTCACAGGGAAACGAGCAGTACTTC. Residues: CASSSQGNEQYF.

The CDR3 DNA is TGTGCCAGTAGTATCGGGGCTAGCACCCTCCAAGAGACCCAGTACTTC. It encodes CASSIGASTLQETQYF. The rearrangement links TRBV19 to TRBJ2-5; D tentatively fits TRBD1 or TRBD2 (5 bases each). Germline V CDR1 and CDR2: LNHDA, SQIVND (reference sequence). This CDR3 has 16 amino acids. The V and J ends lost 3 bases and 1 base respectively, with 15 bases between them.

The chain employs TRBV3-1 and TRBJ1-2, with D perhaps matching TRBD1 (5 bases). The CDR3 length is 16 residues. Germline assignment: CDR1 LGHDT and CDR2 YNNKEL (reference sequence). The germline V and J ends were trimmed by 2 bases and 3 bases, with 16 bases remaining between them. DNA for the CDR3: TGTGCCAGCAGCCAACGGGGCGTCTCAAATGACTATGGCTACACCTTC. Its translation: CASSQRGVSNDYGYTF.

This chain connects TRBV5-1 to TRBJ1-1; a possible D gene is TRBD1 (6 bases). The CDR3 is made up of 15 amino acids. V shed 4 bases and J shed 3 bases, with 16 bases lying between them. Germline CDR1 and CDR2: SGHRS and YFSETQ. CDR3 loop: CASSLRGGSDTEAFF. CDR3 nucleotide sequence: TGCGCCAGCAGCCTGAGAGGGGGATCAGACACTGAAGCTTTCTTT.

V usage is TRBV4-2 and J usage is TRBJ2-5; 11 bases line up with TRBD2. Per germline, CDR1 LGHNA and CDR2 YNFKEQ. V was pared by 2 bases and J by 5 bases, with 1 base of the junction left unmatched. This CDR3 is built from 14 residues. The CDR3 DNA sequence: TGTGCCAGCAGCCAAAGGACTAGCGGGGAGACCCAGTACTTC. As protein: CASSQRTSGETQYF.

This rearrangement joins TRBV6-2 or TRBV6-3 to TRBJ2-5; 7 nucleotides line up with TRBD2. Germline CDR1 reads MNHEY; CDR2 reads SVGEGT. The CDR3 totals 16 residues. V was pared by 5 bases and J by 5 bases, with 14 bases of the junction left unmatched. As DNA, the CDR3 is TGTGCCAGCAGTAACCGGGCGGGAGAGATCCAGGAGACCCAGTACTTC. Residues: CASSNRAGEIQETQYF.

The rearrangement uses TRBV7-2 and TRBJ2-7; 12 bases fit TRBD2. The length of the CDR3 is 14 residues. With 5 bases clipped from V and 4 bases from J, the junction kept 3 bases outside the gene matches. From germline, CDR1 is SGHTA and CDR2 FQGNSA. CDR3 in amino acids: CASSPSGGAYEQYF. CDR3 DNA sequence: TGTGCCAGCAGCCCTAGCGGGGGGGCTTACGAGCAGTACTTC.

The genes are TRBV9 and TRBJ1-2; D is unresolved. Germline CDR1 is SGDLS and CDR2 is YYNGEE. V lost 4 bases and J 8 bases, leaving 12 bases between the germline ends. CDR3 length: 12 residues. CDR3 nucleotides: TGTGCCAGCAGCTCTCGCTCCGGGGGCTACACCTTC. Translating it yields CASSSRSGGYTF.

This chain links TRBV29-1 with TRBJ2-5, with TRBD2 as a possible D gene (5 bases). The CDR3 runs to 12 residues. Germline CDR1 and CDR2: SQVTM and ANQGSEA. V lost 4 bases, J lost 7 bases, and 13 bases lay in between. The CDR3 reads CSVGAGSGTQYF. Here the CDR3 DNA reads TGCAGCGTTGGCGCGGGTTCGGGGACCCAGTACTTC.

The CDR3: CASTPPLAGGTYDREQYF. The CDR3 nucleotides are TGTGCCAGCACGCCCCCCTTAGCGGGGGGGACATATGATCGCGAGCAGTACTTC. The chain combines TRBV2 with TRBJ2-7; 11 bases align to TRBD2. This CDR3 spans 18 amino acids. V gave up 7 bases and J gave up 6 bases; unmatched junction bases: 20. CDR1 and CDR2 (germline): SNHLY, FYNNEI.

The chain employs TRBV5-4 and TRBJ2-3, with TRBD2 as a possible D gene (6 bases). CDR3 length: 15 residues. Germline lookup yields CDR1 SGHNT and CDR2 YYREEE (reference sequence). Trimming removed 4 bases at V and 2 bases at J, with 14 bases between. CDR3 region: CASSPRDSDTDTQYF. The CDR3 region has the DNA TGTGCCAGCAGCCCCCGGGACTCAGACACAGATACGCAGTATTTT.

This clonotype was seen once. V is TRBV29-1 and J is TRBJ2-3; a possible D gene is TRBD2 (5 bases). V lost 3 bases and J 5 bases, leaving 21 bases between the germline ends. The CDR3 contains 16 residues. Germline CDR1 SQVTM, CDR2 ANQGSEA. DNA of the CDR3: TGCAGCGTTGATGGTAGGGCGGGTAGGTACGGAGATACGCAGTATTTT. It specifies CSVDGRAGRYGDTQYF.

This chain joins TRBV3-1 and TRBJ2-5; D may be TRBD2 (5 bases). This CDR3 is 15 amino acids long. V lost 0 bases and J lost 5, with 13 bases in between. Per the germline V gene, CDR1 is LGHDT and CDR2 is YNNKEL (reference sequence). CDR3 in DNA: TGTGCCAGCAGCCAAGATTTGGGAGTAGAGGAGACCCAGTACTTC. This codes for CASSQDLGVEETQYF.

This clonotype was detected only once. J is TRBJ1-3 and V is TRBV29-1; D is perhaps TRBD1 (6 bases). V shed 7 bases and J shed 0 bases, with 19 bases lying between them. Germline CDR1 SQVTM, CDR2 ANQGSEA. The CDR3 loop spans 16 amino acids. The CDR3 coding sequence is TGCAGCGGGACGGTTTCAGGCAGGGGCTCTGGAAACACCATATATTTT. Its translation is CSGTVSGRGSGNTIYF.

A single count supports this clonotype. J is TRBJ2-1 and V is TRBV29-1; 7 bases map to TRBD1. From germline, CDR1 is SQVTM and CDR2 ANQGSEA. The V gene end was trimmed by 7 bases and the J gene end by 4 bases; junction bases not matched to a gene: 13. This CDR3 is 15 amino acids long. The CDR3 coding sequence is TGCAGCGGGACTGCAGGGGGACAGTCTTACAATGAGCAGTTCTTC. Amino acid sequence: CSGTAGGQSYNEQFF.

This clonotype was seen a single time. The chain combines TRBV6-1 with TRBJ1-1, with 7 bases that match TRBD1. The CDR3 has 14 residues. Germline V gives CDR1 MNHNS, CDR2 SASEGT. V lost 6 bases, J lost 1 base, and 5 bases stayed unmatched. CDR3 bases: TGTGCCAGCAGGCCGGGACAGAGGAACACTGAAGCTTTCTTT. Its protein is CASRPGQRNTEAFF.

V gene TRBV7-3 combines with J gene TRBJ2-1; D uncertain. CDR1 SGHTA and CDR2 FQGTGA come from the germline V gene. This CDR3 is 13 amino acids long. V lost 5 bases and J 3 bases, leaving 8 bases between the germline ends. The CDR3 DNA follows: TGTGCCAGCAGCATTAGTAACTACAATGAGCAGTTCTTC. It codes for CASSISNYNEQFF.

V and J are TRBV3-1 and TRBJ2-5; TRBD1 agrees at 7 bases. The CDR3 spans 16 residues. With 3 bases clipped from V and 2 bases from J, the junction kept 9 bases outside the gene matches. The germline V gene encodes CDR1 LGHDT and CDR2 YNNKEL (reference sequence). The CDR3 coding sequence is TGTGCCAGCAGCCATGGAACCGGGACAGAACAAGAGACCCAGTACTTC. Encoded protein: CASSHGTGTEQETQYF.

The CDR3 DNA reads as TGTGCCAGCAGAGGGACAGGGGGGAACACCGGGGAGCTGTTTTTT. It translates to CASRGTGGNTGELFF. The rearrangement links TRBV2 to TRBJ2-2; the match to TRBD1 covers 11 bases. Trimming took 6 bases from V and 1 from J; bases not matched to a gene: 1. Germline CDR1 and CDR2: SNHLY and FYNNEI. The CDR3 is made up of 15 amino acids.

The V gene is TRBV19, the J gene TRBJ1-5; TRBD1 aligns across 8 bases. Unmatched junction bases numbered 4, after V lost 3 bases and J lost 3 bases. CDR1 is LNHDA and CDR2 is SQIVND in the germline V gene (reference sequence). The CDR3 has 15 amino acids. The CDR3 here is CASSMRQGYNQPQHF. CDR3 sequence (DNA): TGTGCCAGTAGTATGAGACAGGGGTACAATCAGCCCCAGCATTTT.

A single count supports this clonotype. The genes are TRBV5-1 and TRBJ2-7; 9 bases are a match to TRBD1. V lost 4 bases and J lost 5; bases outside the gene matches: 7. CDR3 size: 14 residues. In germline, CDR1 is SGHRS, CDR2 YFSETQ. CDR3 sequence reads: CASSADRGTHEQYF. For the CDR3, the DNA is TGCGCCAGCAGCGCGGACAGGGGAACACACGAGCAGTACTTC.

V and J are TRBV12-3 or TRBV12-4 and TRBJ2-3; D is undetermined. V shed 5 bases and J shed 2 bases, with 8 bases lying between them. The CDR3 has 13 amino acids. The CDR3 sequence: CASSRGYTDTQYF. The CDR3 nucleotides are TGTGCCAGCAGTCGCGGCTACACAGATACGCAGTATTTT.

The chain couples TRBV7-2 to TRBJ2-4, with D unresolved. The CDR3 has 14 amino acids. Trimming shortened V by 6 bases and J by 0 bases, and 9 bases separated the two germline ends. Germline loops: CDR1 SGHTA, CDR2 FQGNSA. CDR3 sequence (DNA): TGTGCCAGCAGACCGACTGAAGCCAAAAACATTCAGTACTTC. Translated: CASRPTEAKNIQYF.

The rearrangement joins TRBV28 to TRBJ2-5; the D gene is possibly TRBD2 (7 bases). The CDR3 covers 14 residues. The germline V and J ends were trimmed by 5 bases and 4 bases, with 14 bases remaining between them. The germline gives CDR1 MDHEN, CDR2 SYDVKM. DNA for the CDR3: TGTGCCAGCAGTCAAACAGGGAGGGGAGAGACCCAGTACTTC. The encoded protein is CASSQTGRGETQYF.

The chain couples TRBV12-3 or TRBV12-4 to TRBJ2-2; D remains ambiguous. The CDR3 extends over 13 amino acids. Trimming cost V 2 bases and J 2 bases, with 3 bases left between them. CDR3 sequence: CASSLKNTGELFF. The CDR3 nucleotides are TGTGCCAGCAGTTTAAAAAACACCGGGGAGCTGTTTTTT.